The 12 T cell receptor beta chains below come from one sample, sequenced in a study of blood T cells in healthy people across ages. For the second PCR, which ran for about 7 to 11 cycles, a sample-barcoded 5' primer and a J-beta primer mix were used. MiXCR, applied by TCRdb to the 5' RACE reads, yields one record per CDR3 protein. The sample shows hundreds of thousands of distinct CDR3 sequences, roughly 56% of them seen only once. Sequenced: blood. The receptors stem from a man aged 35 to 55 in good health.

This clonotype occurred a few times. The J gene is TRBJ2-7, the V gene TRBV20-1, with D hard to call. The CDR3 length is 12 residues. Trimming removed 6 bases at V and 3 bases at J, with 12 bases between. Germline assignment: CDR1 DFQATT and CDR2 SNEGSKA (reference sequence). The CDR3 loop is CSARYQDYEQYF. The CDR3 region has the DNA TGCAGTGCGAGGTATCAAGACTACGAGCAGTACTTC.

J is TRBJ2-6 and V is TRBV6-6; D unresolved. This CDR3 comprises 16 residues. V was pared by 2 bases and J by 4 bases, with 12 bases between. Germline-derived CDR1 and CDR2 are MNHNY and SVGAGI (reference sequence). The CDR3 DNA sequence: TGTGCCAGCAGTTACGATTTGTCTCTAGGGGCCAACGTCCTGACTTTC. Protein: CASSYDLSLGANVLTF.

The J gene is TRBJ2-1, the V gene TRBV27; D not resolved. The CDR3 length is 14 residues. V shed 5 bases and J shed 7 bases, with 15 bases lying between them. Germline values: CDR1 MNHEY, CDR2 SMNVEV (reference sequence). The CDR3 reads CASSLGTLGNEQFF. CDR3 DNA: TGTGCCAGCAGTCTAGGTACGCTAGGGAATGAGCAGTTCTTC.

This rearrangement joins TRBV2 to TRBJ1-1, with 9 bases lining up with TRBD1. V was pared by 6 bases and J by 1 base, with 18 bases of the junction left unmatched. This CDR3 has 19 residues. CDR1 is SNHLY and CDR2 is FYNNEI in the germline V gene. Here the CDR3 reads CASSAIGGPGQGRNTEAFF. CDR3 in DNA: TGTGCCAGCAGCGCGATCGGGGGCCCGGGACAGGGCCGGAACACTGAAGCTTTCTTT.

The chain couples TRBV20-1 to TRBJ2-5, with D perhaps assigned TRBD1 or TRBD2 (5 bases each). This CDR3 is built from 13 residues. The V end lost 6 bases, the J end lost 2 bases, and 13 bases lay between the germline ends. CDR1 and CDR2 (germline): DFQATT, SNEGSKA (reference sequence). The CDR3 here is CSAPGTAQETQYF. CDR3 nucleotide sequence: TGCAGTGCCCCGGGGACGGCACAAGAGACCCAGTACTTC.

The chain carries TRBV7-8 and TRBJ2-5, with TRBD2 identical over 11 bases. This CDR3 has 19 amino acids. Per the germline V gene, CDR1 is SGHVS and CDR2 is FQNEAQ. J gave up 0 bases and V 1 base, and 10 bases lay outside the gene matches. The CDR3, as DNA: TGTGCCAGCAGCTTAGGTGGCCTAGCGGGAGGTTTTGACCAAGAGACCCAGTACTTC. Translating gives CASSLGGLAGGFDQETQYF.

This clonotype came up once. The gene calls are TRBV28 and TRBJ1-2; no definite D call. The CDR3 sequence is 13 residues long. CDR1 and CDR2 from the germline V gene are MDHEN and SYDVKM. Trimming shortened V by 6 bases and J by 2 bases, and 10 bases separated the two germline ends. The CDR3 sequence is CASSIGRNYGYTF. CDR3 sequence (DNA): TGTGCCAGCAGCATCGGACGAAACTATGGCTACACCTTC.

This clonotype has a handful of counts. This chain links TRBV20-1 with TRBJ2-1, with 8 bases lining up with TRBD2. V was pared by 6 bases and J by 0 bases, with 7 bases of the junction left unmatched. The CDR3 extends over 15 amino acids. The V gene's germline CDR1 is DFQATT and CDR2 SNEGSKA (reference sequence). CDR3 region: CSARGGGSSYNEQFF. The CDR3 DNA sequence: TGCAGTGCCAGGGGCGGGGGGAGCTCCTACAATGAGCAGTTCTTC.

The gene calls are TRBV20-1 and TRBJ2-7; 9 positions match TRBD2. Germline CDR1 DFQATT, CDR2 SNEGSKA (reference sequence). This CDR3 has 16 residues. V lost 0 bases, J lost 2 bases, and 8 bases stayed unmatched. This chain's CDR3 is CSAREPLAGPPYEQYF. The DNA for the CDR3 is TGCAGTGCTAGAGAGCCTCTAGCGGGACCTCCCTACGAGCAGTACTTC.

This clonotype has just a few counts. The rearrangement joins TRBV29-1 to TRBJ2-5; 9 positions agree with TRBD1. Trimming took 6 bases from V and 3 from J; bases not matched to a gene: 5. The CDR3 length is 13 residues. Looked up from germline, CDR1 is SQVTM and CDR2 is ANQGSEA. The CDR3 bases are TGCAGCGTCTACAGGGGGCTAAAAGAGACCCAGTACTTC. Translation gives CSVYRGLKETQYF.

With respect to this clonotype: A read error may produce the germline difference seen at one junction end. This sequence joins TRBV7-2 and TRBJ1-6; maybe TRBD1 (6 bases). The CDR3 consists of 15 residues. Germline CDR1 reads SGHTA; CDR2 reads FQGNSA. The chain's CDR3 is CASSATGTRNSPLHF. DNA for the CDR3: TGTGCCAGCAGCGCTACCGGGACACGAAATTCGCCCCTCCACTTT. Variable domain in full (rest from reference TRBV7-2 and TRBJ1-6): GAGVSQSPSNKVTEKGKDVELRCDPISGHTALYWYRQSLGQGLEFLIYFQGNSAPDKSGLPSDRFSAERTGGSVSTLTIQRTQQEDSAVYLCASSATGTRNSPLHFGNGTRLTVT.

Remarks on this clonotype: One end of the junction fails to match germline, which may point to a read error. The rearrangement links TRBV27 to TRBJ2-3; possibly TRBD1 for D (6 bases). The CDR3 has 13 amino acids. Per germline, CDR1 MNHEY and CDR2 SMNVEV (reference sequence). CDR3 coding DNA: TGTGCCAGCAGTTATGGGGGCACAAATACGCAGTATTTT. As protein: CASSYGGTNTQYF.